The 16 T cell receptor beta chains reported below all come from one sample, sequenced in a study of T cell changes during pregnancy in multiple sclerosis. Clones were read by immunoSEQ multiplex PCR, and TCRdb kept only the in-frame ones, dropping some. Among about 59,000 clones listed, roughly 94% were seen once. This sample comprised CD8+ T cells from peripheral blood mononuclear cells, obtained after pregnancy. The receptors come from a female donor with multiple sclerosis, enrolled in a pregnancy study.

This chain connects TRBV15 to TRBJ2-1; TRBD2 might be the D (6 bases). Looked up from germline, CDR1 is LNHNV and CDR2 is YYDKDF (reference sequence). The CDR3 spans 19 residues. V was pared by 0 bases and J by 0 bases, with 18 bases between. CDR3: CATSRELAGTSISYNEQFF. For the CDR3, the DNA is TGTGCCACCAGCAGAGAGTTGGCGGGAACGTCGATCTCCTACAATGAGCAGTTCTTC.

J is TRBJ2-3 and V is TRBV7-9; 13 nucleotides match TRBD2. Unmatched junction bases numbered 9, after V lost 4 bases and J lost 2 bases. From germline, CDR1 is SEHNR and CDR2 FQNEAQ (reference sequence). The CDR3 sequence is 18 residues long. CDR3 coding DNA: TGTGCCAGCAGCTCGAACAGAGGACTAGCGGGGGTCACAGATACGCAGTATTTT. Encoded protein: CASSSNRGLAGVTDTQYF.

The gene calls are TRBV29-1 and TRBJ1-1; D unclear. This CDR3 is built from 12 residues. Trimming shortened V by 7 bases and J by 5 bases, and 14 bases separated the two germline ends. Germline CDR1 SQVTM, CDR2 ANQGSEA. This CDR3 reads CSAPLGKTEAFF. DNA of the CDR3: TGCAGCGCCCCTCTCGGGAAGACTGAAGCTTTCTTT.

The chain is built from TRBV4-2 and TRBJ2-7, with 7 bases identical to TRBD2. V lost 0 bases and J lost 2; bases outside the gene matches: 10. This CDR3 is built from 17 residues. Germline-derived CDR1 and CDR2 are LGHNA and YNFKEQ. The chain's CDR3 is CASSQDPGGGNPYEQYF. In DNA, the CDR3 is TGTGCCAGCAGCCAAGATCCGGGGGGAGGGAACCCCTACGAGCAGTACTTC.

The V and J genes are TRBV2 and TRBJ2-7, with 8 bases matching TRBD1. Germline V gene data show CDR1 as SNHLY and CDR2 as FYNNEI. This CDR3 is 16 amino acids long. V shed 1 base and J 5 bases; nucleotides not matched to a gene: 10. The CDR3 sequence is CASSEGEQGGFDEQYF. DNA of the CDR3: TGTGCCAGCAGTGAAGGGGAACAGGGGGGATTCGACGAGCAGTACTTC.

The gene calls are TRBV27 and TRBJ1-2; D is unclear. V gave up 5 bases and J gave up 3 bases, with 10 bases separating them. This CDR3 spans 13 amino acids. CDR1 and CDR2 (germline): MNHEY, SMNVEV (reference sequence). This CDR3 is CASSHIPDYGYTF. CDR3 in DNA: TGTGCCAGCAGTCACATCCCCGACTATGGCTACACCTTC.

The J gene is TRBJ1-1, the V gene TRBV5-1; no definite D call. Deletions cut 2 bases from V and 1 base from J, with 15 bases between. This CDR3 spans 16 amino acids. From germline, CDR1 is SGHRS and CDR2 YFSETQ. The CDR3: CASSFQVTSQNTEAFF. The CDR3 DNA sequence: TGCGCCAGCAGCTTCCAAGTTACATCGCAGAACACTGAAGCTTTCTTT.

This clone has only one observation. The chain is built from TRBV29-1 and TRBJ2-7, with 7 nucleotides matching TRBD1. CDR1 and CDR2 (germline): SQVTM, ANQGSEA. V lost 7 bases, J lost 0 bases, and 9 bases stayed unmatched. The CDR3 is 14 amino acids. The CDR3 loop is CSALSGQYSYEQYF. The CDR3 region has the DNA TGCAGCGCCCTATCGGGACAGTACTCCTACGAGCAGTACTTC.

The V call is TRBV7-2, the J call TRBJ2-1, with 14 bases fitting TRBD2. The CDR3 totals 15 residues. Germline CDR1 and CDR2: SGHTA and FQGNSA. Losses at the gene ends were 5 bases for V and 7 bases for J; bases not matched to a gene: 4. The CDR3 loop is CASSPGTSGSNEQFF. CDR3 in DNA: TGTGCCAGCAGCCCTGGGACTAGCGGGAGTAATGAGCAGTTCTTC.

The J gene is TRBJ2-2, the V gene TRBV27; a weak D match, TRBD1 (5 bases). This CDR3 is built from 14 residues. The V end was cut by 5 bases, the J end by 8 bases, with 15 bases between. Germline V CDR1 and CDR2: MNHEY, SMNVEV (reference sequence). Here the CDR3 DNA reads TGTGCCAGCAGTCCCCAGGGATCTGGAGGGGAGCTGTTTTTT. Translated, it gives CASSPQGSGGELFF.

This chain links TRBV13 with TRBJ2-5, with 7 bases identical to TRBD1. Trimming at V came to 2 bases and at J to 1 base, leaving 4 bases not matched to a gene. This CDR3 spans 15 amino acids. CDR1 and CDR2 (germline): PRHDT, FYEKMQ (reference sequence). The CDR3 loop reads CASSLNAGGQETQYF. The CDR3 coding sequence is TGTGCCAGCAGCTTAAACGCAGGGGGCCAAGAGACCCAGTACTTC.

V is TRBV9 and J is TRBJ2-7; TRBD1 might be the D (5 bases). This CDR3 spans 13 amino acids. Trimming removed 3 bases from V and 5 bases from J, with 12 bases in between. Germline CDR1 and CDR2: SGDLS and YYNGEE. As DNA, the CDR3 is TGTGCCAGCAGCGCGGATTGGGGCAACGAGCAGTACTTC. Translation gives CASSADWGNEQYF.

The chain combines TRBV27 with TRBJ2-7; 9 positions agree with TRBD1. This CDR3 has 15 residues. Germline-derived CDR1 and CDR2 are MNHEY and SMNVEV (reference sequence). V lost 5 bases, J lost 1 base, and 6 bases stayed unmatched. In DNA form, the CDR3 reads TGTGCCAGCAGTCCCTCGACAGGGGGTTCCTACGAGCAGTACTTC. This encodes CASSPSTGGSYEQYF.

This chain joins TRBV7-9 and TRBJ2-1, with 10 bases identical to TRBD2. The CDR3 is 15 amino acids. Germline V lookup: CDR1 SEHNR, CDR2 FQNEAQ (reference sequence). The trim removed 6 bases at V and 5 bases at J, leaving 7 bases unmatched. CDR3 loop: CASRNGTSANNEQFF. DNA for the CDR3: TGTGCCAGCAGAAACGGGACTAGCGCCAACAATGAGCAGTTCTTC.

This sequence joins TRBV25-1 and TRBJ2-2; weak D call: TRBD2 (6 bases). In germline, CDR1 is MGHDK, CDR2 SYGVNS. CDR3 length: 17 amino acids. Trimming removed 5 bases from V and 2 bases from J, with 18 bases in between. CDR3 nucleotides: TGTGCCAGCAGTCGGGATGTCGCGGGGATTAACACCGGGGAGCTGTTTTTT. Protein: CASSRDVAGINTGELFF.

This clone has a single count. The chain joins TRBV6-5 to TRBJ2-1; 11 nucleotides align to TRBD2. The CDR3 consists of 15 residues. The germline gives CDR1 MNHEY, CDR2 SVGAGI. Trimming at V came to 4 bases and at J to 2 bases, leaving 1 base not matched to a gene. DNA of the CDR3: TGTGCCAGCAGTTGGGGACTAGCGGCCTACAATGAGCAGTTCTTC. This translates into CASSWGLAAYNEQFF.